Described below is a single T cell receptor beta chain sequence and its context. Profiled with immunoSEQ multiplex PCR; TCRdb holds only in-frame clones, not every one. The table lists tens of thousands of clones, over 90% of them singletons, with under 0.5% in the top ten. The sample belongs to a study of T cell changes during pregnancy in multiple sclerosis. CDR1 is SGHRS and CDR2 is YFSETQ in the germline V gene. The CDR3 loop spans 14 amino acids. V was cut by 3 bases and J by 3 bases, with 12 bases left in between. This TCR was sampled from a female donor with multiple sclerosis, enrolled in a pregnancy study. The sample consisted of CD4+ T cells from peripheral blood mononuclear cells, taken in the second trimester of pregnancy. This chain uses TRBV5-1 with TRBJ1-1, with a possible D match to TRBD1 (5 bases). CDR3 protein: CASSSTGLDTEAFF. CDR3 in DNA: TGCGCCAGCAGCTCCACAGGATTAGACACTGAAGCTTTCTTT.